This entry lists 8 T cell receptor beta chains sequenced from one sample in a study of blood T cell repertoires in COVID-19. Profiled with immunoSEQ multiplex PCR; TCRdb holds only in-frame clones, not every one. The repertoire holds roughly 250,000 clones, with about 93% as singletons. The sample taken for sequencing was peripheral blood. These receptors originate from a man aged 25-40 years with COVID-19, enrolled during active disease.

This clone was observed once. The chain combines TRBV30 with TRBJ1-1, with a tentative D call TRBD1 (5 bases). V lost 4 bases and J lost 3, with 15 bases in between. CDR1 and CDR2 (germline): GTSNPN, SVGIG (reference sequence). This CDR3 is built from 14 residues. This chain's CDR3 is CAWNPDISYTEAFF. The CDR3, as DNA: TGTGCCTGGAACCCGGACATAAGTTACACTGAAGCTTTCTTT.

This chain's CDR3 is CASSQDLTGTSGNTIYF. The CDR3, as DNA: TGTGCCAGCAGCCAAGATCTGACAGGGACCTCTGGAAACACCATATATTTT. V and J are TRBV4-2 and TRBJ1-3; 7 bases match TRBD1. The length of the CDR3 is 17 residues. V lost 0 bases to trimming and J lost 0 bases; unmatched junction nucleotides: 5. Per the germline V gene, CDR1 is LGHNA and CDR2 is YNFKEQ.

This chain connects TRBV19 to TRBJ2-5, with TRBD1 identical over 10 bases. Germline V gene lookup returns CDR1 LNHDA and CDR2 SQIVND (reference sequence). The CDR3 extends over 18 amino acids. J gave up 5 bases and V 6 bases, and 18 bases lay outside the gene matches. The CDR3 here is CASRSGTGVGSGYETQYF. CDR3 DNA sequence: TGTGCCAGTAGGTCCGGGACAGGGGTCGGCTCTGGGTATGAGACCCAGTACTTC.

The DNA of the CDR3 is TGTGCCAGCAGTCCAAACAGAGCTCAGCCCCAGCATTTT. Encoded protein: CASSPNRAQPQHF. The chain links TRBV12-3 or TRBV12-4 to TRBJ1-5; D ambiguous. The length of the CDR3 is 13 residues. Trimming pared 5 bases from V and 6 bases from J, leaving 11 bases between.

The chain uses TRBV2 and TRBJ2-2; a possible D gene is TRBD2 (5 bases). This CDR3 spans 13 amino acids. V was pared by 7 bases and J by 5 bases, with 11 bases between. CDR1 SNHLY and CDR2 FYNNEI come from the germline V gene. CDR3 sequence (DNA): TGTGCCAGCATTCGGGAAGGGACCGGGGAGCTGTTTTTT. This translates into CASIREGTGELFF.

The chain employs TRBV7-9 and TRBJ1-2; D may be TRBD1 (5 bases). V was shortened by 5 bases and J by 7 bases, with 14 bases between the two germline ends. CDR3 length: 13 residues. CDR1 and CDR2 (germline): SEHNR, FQNEAQ (reference sequence). CDR3 sequence reads: CASSAPGYSGYTF. Written as DNA, the CDR3 is TGTGCCAGCAGCGCCCCAGGGTACAGTGGCTACACCTTC.

This clone was counted only a few times. The chain is built from TRBV7-9 and TRBJ1-2; 9 bases align to TRBD1. Germline values: CDR1 SEHNR, CDR2 FQNEAQ (reference sequence). The CDR3 spans 14 residues. Unmatched junction bases numbered 10, after V lost 6 bases and J lost 8 bases. CDR3 in DNA: TGTGCCAGCAGAGGAAAGACAGGGGGTGGCGGCTACACCTTC. It specifies CASRGKTGGGGYTF.

This chain connects TRBV11-2 to TRBJ1-1, with D perhaps matching TRBD1 (5 bases). From germline, CDR1 is SGHAT and CDR2 FQNNGV. The CDR3 is 15 residues long. V gave up 5 bases and J gave up 2 bases, with 15 bases separating them. Here the CDR3 DNA reads TGTGCCAGCAGCCCAGCGCAGGGACTTAACACTGAAGCTTTCTTT. It yields the protein CASSPAQGLNTEAFF.